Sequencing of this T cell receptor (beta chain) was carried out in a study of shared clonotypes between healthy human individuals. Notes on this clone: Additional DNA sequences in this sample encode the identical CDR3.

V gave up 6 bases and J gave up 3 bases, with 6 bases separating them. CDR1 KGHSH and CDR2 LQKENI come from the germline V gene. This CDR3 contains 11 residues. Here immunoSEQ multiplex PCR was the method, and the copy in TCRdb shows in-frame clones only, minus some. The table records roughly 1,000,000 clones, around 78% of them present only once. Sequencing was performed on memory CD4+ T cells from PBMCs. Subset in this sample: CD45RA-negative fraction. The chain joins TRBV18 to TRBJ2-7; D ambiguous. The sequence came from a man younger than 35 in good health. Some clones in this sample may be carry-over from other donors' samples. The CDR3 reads CASSTGYEQYF. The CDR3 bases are TGTGCCAGCTCCACCGGCTACGAGCAGTACTTC.